One sample yielded the 24 T cell receptor beta chains listed below, sequenced in a study of T cells after posttransplantation cyclophosphamide. Clones were sequenced by immunoSEQ multiplex PCR, and TCRdb holds only the in-frame ones, with some missing. The top ten clones hold roughly 8.7% of a sample with approximately 39,000 clones, roughly 78% of them seen once. A marrow graft followed busulfan-fludarabine conditioning, with cyclophosphamide on days +3 and +4. The source material was CD4+ T cells sorted from blood, sampled approximately 2,000 days after a stem cell transplant with posttransplant cyclophosphamide. These receptor sequences come from a female patient in her thirties or forties who received an allogeneic stem cell transplant from a related donor, was CMV-positive, and had no GVHD. Some T cells may originate from the graft donor.

The chain employs TRBV5-8 and TRBJ1-1, with TRBD1 matching over 7 bases. Per germline, CDR1 SGHTS and CDR2 YDEGEE. The CDR3 spans 15 residues. Trimming at V came to 6 bases and at J to 4 bases, leaving 12 bases not matched to a gene. CDR3 sequence (DNA): TGTGCCAGCACCCTACGGGCAGGGGGGTTCACTGAAGCTTTCTTT. This translates into CASTLRAGGFTEAFF.

The V and J genes are TRBV7-9 and TRBJ2-2; 9 bases align to TRBD2. V shed 5 bases and J 4 bases; nucleotides not matched to a gene: 5. The CDR3 consists of 15 residues. Looked up from germline, CDR1 is SEHNR and CDR2 is FQNEAQ (reference sequence). CDR3 loop: CASSVGLARTGELFF. CDR3 bases: TGTGCCAGCAGCGTGGGACTAGCTCGCACCGGGGAGCTGTTTTTT.

CDR3 in amino acids: CASSLAPGNYEQYF. The CDR3, as DNA: TGTGCCAGCAGCTTGGCTCCAGGGAACTACGAGCAGTACTTC. The chain is built from TRBV5-8 and TRBJ2-7, with D perhaps TRBD1 (5 bases). Germline-derived CDR1 and CDR2 are SGHTS and YDEGEE. Deletions cut 0 bases from V and 3 bases from J, with 10 bases between. The CDR3 is made up of 14 amino acids.

This chain joins TRBV5-1 and TRBJ1-4; no reliable D call. Germline lookup yields CDR1 SGHRS and CDR2 YFSETQ. V lost 2 bases, J lost 6 bases, and 14 bases lay in between. There are 15 residues in the CDR3. CDR3 region: CASSLGSGKYEKLFF. CDR3 DNA sequence: TGCGCCAGCAGCTTAGGGTCGGGGAAGTATGAAAAACTGTTTTTT.

The chain carries TRBV7-9 and TRBJ2-5; no clear D gene. The CDR3 consists of 14 residues. V dropped 4 bases and J dropped 2 bases, with 11 bases sitting between them. The germline gives CDR1 SEHNR, CDR2 FQNEAQ (reference sequence). In nucleotides, the CDR3 is TGTGCCAGCAGCTCCAGTGACGGGCAAGAGACCCAGTACTTC. Protein sequence: CASSSSDGQETQYF. Using reference TRBV7-9 and TRBJ2-5 for the parts outside the CDR3, the full variable domain is DTGVSQNPRHKITKRGQNVTFRCDPISEHNRLYWYRQTLGQGPEFLTYFQNEAQLEKSRLLSDRFSAERPKGSFSTLEIQRTEQGDSAMYLCASSSSDGQETQYFGPGTRLLVL.

This clone was seen more than once but under ten times. The V and J genes are TRBV11-2 and TRBJ2-7; 11 bases agree with TRBD2. Germline V gene sequence: CDR1 SGHAT, CDR2 FQNNGV. This CDR3 has 15 amino acids. The trim removed 1 base at V and 2 bases at J, leaving 1 base unmatched. The CDR3, as DNA: TGTGCCAGCAGCTTAGGTAGCGGGGGGGCCTACGAGCAGTACTTC. Translation gives CASSLGSGGAYEQYF.

The V gene is TRBV11-2, the J gene TRBJ2-7, with TRBD2 as a possible D gene (6 bases). Deletions cut 1 base from V and 6 bases from J, with 10 bases between. The CDR3 consists of 13 residues. The germline CDR1 and CDR2 sequences are SGHAT and FQNNGV. The CDR3 bases are TGTGCCAGCAGCTTAGCAGGGACTGGCGAGCAGTACTTC. Protein sequence: CASSLAGTGEQYF.

V is TRBV6-5 and J is TRBJ2-3, with 8 bases lining up with TRBD2. CDR3 length equals 14 residues. V was pared by 7 bases and J by 6 bases, with 9 bases of the junction left unmatched. The V gene's germline CDR1 is MNHEY and CDR2 SVGAGI. The CDR3 loop is CASKHGGAGDTQYF. In DNA, the CDR3 is TGTGCCAGCAAGCACGGGGGGGCCGGGGATACGCAGTATTTT.

The chain employs TRBV28 and TRBJ1-5, with D perhaps matching TRBD1 (6 bases). Germline V lookup: CDR1 MDHEN, CDR2 SYDVKM. V gave up 6 bases and J gave up 4 bases, with 10 bases separating them. The length of the CDR3 is 13 residues. CDR3 in amino acids: CASRTGTNQPQHF. CDR3 nucleotide sequence: TGTGCCAGCAGAACCGGGACAAATCAGCCCCAGCATTTT.

The rearrangement links TRBV28 to TRBJ1-5; weak D call: TRBD1 (6 bases). Germline CDR1 MDHEN, CDR2 SYDVKM. V lost 5 bases and J lost 12, with 14 bases in between. This CDR3 region has 12 residues. The CDR3 is CASSRQLGHQHF. The CDR3 region has the DNA TGTGCCAGCAGTCGTCAACTGGGACACCAGCATTTT.

J is TRBJ2-7 and V is TRBV11-3; TRBD1 is a possible D gene (6 bases). Germline loops: CDR1 SGHNT, CDR2 YENEEA. The CDR3 contains 14 residues. V lost 5 bases to trimming and J lost 7 bases, with 18 bases between them. For the CDR3, the DNA is TGTGCCAGCAGCCTCCGAGGGGGTACGAGTGAGCAGTACTTC. Translation: CASSLRGGTSEQYF.

This sequence joins TRBV11-3 and TRBJ1-1, with D possibly being TRBD1 (5 bases). Germline V lookup: CDR1 SGHNT, CDR2 YENEEA. The CDR3 has 12 amino acids. The V gene lost 6 bases and the J gene lost 7 bases, with 12 bases spanning the gap. This CDR3 is CASRAGGNEAFF. The DNA for the CDR3 is TGTGCCAGCAGGGCCGGGGGAAATGAAGCTTTCTTT. Variable domain in full (rest from reference TRBV11-3 and TRBJ1-1): EAGVVQSPRYKIIEKKQPVAFWCNPISGHNTLYWYLQNLGQGPELLIRYENEEAVDDSQLPKDRFSAERLKGVDSTLKIQPAELGDSAVYLCASRAGGNEAFFGQGTRLTVV.

The CDR3 coding sequence is TGCAGCGTTGGTACAGGGTATGAAAAACTGTTTTTT. Its translation: CSVGTGYEKLFF. The V gene is TRBV29-1, the J gene TRBJ1-4; D possibly corresponds to TRBD1 (6 bases). CDR3 length: 12 residues. Germline V gene lookup returns CDR1 SQVTM and CDR2 ANQGSEA. V was trimmed by 4 bases and J by 6 bases, leaving 9 bases between them.

The gene calls are TRBV28 and TRBJ1-1, with TRBD1 matching over 7 bases. The J segment lost 0 bases and the V segment lost 6 bases, leaving 1 base of the junction unmatched. This CDR3 is built from 13 residues. The germline gives CDR1 MDHEN, CDR2 SYDVKM. The CDR3 region is CASRTGLNTEAFF. Here the CDR3 DNA reads TGTGCCAGCAGGACAGGGTTGAACACTGAAGCTTTCTTT.

The rearrangement uses TRBV25-1 and TRBJ2-4, with D unresolved. Germline CDR1 MGHDK, CDR2 SYGVNS. The CDR3 consists of 14 residues. Trimming cost V 3 bases and J 2 bases, with 8 bases left between them. The CDR3 nucleotides are TGTGCCAGCAGTGAGGGCACCTCCAAAAACATTCAGTACTTC. Translation: CASSEGTSKNIQYF.

V usage is TRBV27 and J usage is TRBJ1-6, with unresolved D. Germline CDR1 MNHEY, CDR2 SMNVEV (reference sequence). The length of the CDR3 is 19 residues. The germline V and J ends were trimmed by 2 bases and 0 bases, with 17 bases remaining between them. The CDR3, as DNA: TGTGCCAGCAGTTTAAGCAGGAAACGGGGAAACTCCTATAATTCACCCCTCCACTTT. Translated: CASSLSRKRGNSYNSPLHF.

This clone was detected a few times. The DNA of the CDR3 is TGTGCCACCAGCAGAGAAGGGGTAGGGACAGCCGCAACTAATGAAAAACTGTTTTTT. Its protein product is CATSREGVGTAATNEKLFF. V and J are TRBV15 and TRBJ1-4; 7 bases line up with TRBD1. CDR3 length equals 19 residues. V was clipped by 0 bases and J by 0 bases; unmatched bases: 10. The germline V gene encodes CDR1 LNHNV and CDR2 YYDKDF (reference sequence).

V and J are TRBV28 and TRBJ2-7; D gene unclear. Germline CDR1 and CDR2: MDHEN and SYDVKM. Trimming cost V 5 bases and J 0 bases, with 11 bases left between them. The CDR3 is made up of 14 amino acids. The chain's CDR3 is CASSRVPRSYEQYF. The DNA of the CDR3 is TGTGCCAGCAGTCGGGTCCCTCGCTCCTACGAGCAGTACTTC.

The chain employs TRBV5-1 and TRBJ1-1; TRBD1 aligns across 7 bases. V lost 0 bases and J lost 4; bases outside the gene matches: 3. The germline V gene has CDR1 SGHRS and CDR2 YFSETQ. The CDR3 consists of 14 residues. CDR3 protein: CASSLGNRGTEAFF. The DNA of the CDR3 is TGCGCCAGCAGCTTGGGGAACAGGGGCACTGAAGCTTTCTTT.

The rearrangement links TRBV27 to TRBJ1-5, with TRBD1 matching 9 bases. The V and J ends lost 5 bases and 0 bases, in that order; junction bases with no gene match: 5. The CDR3 covers 16 residues. The germline CDR1 and CDR2 sequences are MNHEY and SMNVEV (reference sequence). The CDR3 is CASSPGTGISNQPQHF. In DNA form, the CDR3 reads TGTGCCAGCAGTCCGGGGACAGGGATTAGCAATCAGCCCCAGCATTTT.

This chain connects TRBV5-1 to TRBJ2-5; TRBD1 matches at 7 bases. The CDR3 contains 13 residues. Germline V lookup: CDR1 SGHRS, CDR2 YFSETQ. Losses at the gene ends were 9 bases for V and 2 bases for J; bases not matched to a gene: 7. The CDR3 region is CATSSRGQETQYF. CDR3 DNA: TGCGCCACCTCAAGCAGGGGGCAAGAGACCCAGTACTTC.

The chain couples TRBV9 to TRBJ2-4, with 8 bases that match TRBD2. Germline V gives CDR1 SGDLS, CDR2 YYNGEE. With V trimmed by 3 bases and J by 1 base, 9 bases remained unmatched. The CDR3 is 17 residues long. The chain's CDR3 is CASSATAGGGAKNIQYF. Here the CDR3 DNA reads TGTGCCAGCAGCGCGACCGCGGGGGGCGGGGCCAAAAACATTCAGTACTTC.

V usage is TRBV10-2 and J usage is TRBJ1-5, with a tentative D call TRBD1 (5 bases). CDR1 WSHSY and CDR2 SAAADI come from the germline V gene. Deletions cut 2 bases from V and 4 bases from J, with 15 bases between. The CDR3 runs 16 residues. The CDR3 sequence is CASSEPTGTRNQPQHF. CDR3 DNA sequence: TGCGCCAGCAGTGAGCCAACCGGGACTAGGAATCAGCCCCAGCATTTT.

The chain is built from TRBV19 and TRBJ1-2, with D perhaps TRBD1 (5 bases). This CDR3 spans 18 amino acids. Per the germline V gene, CDR1 is LNHDA and CDR2 is SQIVND (reference sequence). Between the trimmed V and J ends, which lost 3 bases and 4 bases, there was a span of 24 bases. The CDR3 loop reads CASSISKTGLRTPYGYTF. The CDR3 bases are TGTGCCAGTAGTATCTCCAAAACGGGACTCCGGACCCCCTATGGCTACACCTTC.